This TCR beta chain was profiled in a study of early T cells in non-severe SARS-CoV-2 infection. This CDR3 has 15 residues. Trimming left V 4 bases short and J 4 bases short, with 16 bases between. The germline gives CDR1 SGHTA, CDR2 FQGNSA. TCRdb independently ran MiXCR on the 5' RACE reads; one entry per CDR3 protein. The data contain 35,000 to 45,000 distinct CDR3 sequences, 5% to 6% of them seen just once; the ten biggest clones take up about 6%. This clonotype occurred many times. The rearrangement joins TRBV7-2 to TRBJ1-2, with unresolved D. The origin of this receptor is an adult who was a healthcare worker with PCR-confirmed SARS-CoV-2 infection or an uninfected control (not recorded which). Sequences were derived from whole blood, sampled at baseline. The CDR3 coding sequence is TGTGCCAGCAGCTCAGAATTTTGGGGAAGCTATGGCTACACCTTC. Residues: CASSSEFWGSYGYTF.